The present T cell receptor beta chain was sequenced within a study of cytomegalovirus exposure and HLA in healthy donors. To note about this clone: Its specificity is not known.

Study-level findings and limits: It was assumed in the presence/absence analyses that sequencing depth was roughly uniform across donors.

Trimming took 2 bases from V and 4 from J, leaving 6 bases between them. CDR3 length: 13 amino acids. Germline values: CDR1 SGHTA, CDR2 FQGTGA. Primers for the PCR totalled 60 Vbeta and 13 Jbeta. In the study's own analysis: The authors later counted tens of millions of unique TCR beta chains, 8.5 million to 13 million of them shared. Measured with immunoSEQ multiplex PCR; TCRdb has only the in-frame clones, and not every one. Clone size and V and J calls were adopted from that table, with D and trimming inferred from the DNA. The sample shows 150,000 to 200,000 clones, 65% to 85% of them seen only once.

Sequenced material: PBMCs. This chain joins TRBV7-3 and TRBJ2-1; no firm D call. The receptor comes from a woman aged 50 to 60 in good health and CMV-seropositive. CDR3 loop: CASSLSRYNEQFF. CDR3 nucleotide sequence: TGTGCCAGCAGCTTATCTCGTTACAATGAGCAGTTCTTC.